This T cell receptor (beta chain) appears in the sequencing data of a study of blood T cell repertoires in COVID-19. Produced via immunoSEQ multiplex PCR; TCRdb's table is partial and in-frame only. The data contain hundreds of thousands of clones, about 86% of them seen just once; the ten biggest clones take up approximately 5.4%. CDR1 is SGHRS and CDR2 is YFSETQ in the germline V gene. V lost 4 bases, J lost 0 bases, and 13 bases lay in between. The CDR3 has 15 amino acids. The origin of this receptor is a man older than 75 with acute or convalescent COVID-19. J is TRBJ1-1 and V is TRBV5-1; no definite D call. The sequenced material came from peripheral blood. The CDR3 loop is CASSQTWRMNTEAFF. The CDR3 region has the DNA TGCGCCAGCAGCCAAACTTGGCGGATGAACACTGAAGCTTTCTTT.